One sample yielded the 5 T cell receptor beta chains listed below, sequenced in a study of blood T cells in healthy people across ages. Combining a sample-barcoded 5' primer with a J-beta primer mix, a second PCR ran for roughly 7 to 12 cycles. TCRdb fed the 5' RACE reads into MiXCR, producing one record per CDR3 protein. This table has 720,000 or so distinct CDR3 sequences, around 38% appearing once. Sample: blood. The receptors shown here come from a man older than 75 in good health.

The chain recombines TRBV14 with TRBJ1-1; D unresolved. CDR3 size: 15 residues. V lost 2 bases and J lost 1, with 11 bases in between. Germline V CDR1 and CDR2: SGHDN, FVKESK. The CDR3 nucleotides are TGTGCCAGCAGCCAACATCGGACGGCGAACACTGAAGCTTTCTTT. It specifies CASSQHRTANTEAFF.

The gene calls are TRBV20-1 and TRBJ2-4; 9 positions agree with TRBD2. This CDR3 has 15 amino acids. After removal of 6 bases from V and 2 bases from J, the junction contained 8 bases not matched to a gene. Germline V lookup: CDR1 DFQATT, CDR2 SNEGSKA (reference sequence). CDR3 bases: TGCAGTGCGATGTGGCGGGGGGGCTCCAAAAACATTCAGTACTTC. It encodes CSAMWRGGSKNIQYF.

At least ten counts were recorded for this clonotype. The chain joins TRBV6-1 to TRBJ2-5, with 7 bases matching TRBD1. Germline V gene data show CDR1 as MNHNS and CDR2 as SASEGT. The CDR3 has 13 amino acids. Losses at the gene ends were 6 bases for V and 5 bases for J; bases not matched to a gene: 6. The CDR3 loop reads CASRTTGEETQYF. CDR3 DNA sequence: TGTGCCAGCAGAACCACAGGGGAGGAGACCCAGTACTTC.

The chain couples TRBV19 to TRBJ2-7, with TRBD2 matching 12 bases. There are 16 residues in the CDR3. In germline, CDR1 is LNHDA, CDR2 SQIVND (reference sequence). With 5 bases clipped from V and 3 bases from J, the junction kept 8 bases outside the gene matches. In DNA, the CDR3 is TGTGCCAGTAGTTCTCAGACTAGCGGGAGTTTCTACGAGCAGTACTTC. Translated, it gives CASSSQTSGSFYEQYF.

A remark on this clonotype: A read error may account for a junction end that differs from germline. The CDR3 coding sequence is TGCAGCGCCGAGGACAGGGTAAACTACAAGCAGTACTTC. Amino acids: CSAEDRVNYKQYF. This chain uses TRBV29-1 with TRBJ2-7; 8 nucleotides match TRBD1. The CDR3 is 13 amino acids. CDR1 SQVTM and CDR2 ANQGSEA come from the germline V gene.